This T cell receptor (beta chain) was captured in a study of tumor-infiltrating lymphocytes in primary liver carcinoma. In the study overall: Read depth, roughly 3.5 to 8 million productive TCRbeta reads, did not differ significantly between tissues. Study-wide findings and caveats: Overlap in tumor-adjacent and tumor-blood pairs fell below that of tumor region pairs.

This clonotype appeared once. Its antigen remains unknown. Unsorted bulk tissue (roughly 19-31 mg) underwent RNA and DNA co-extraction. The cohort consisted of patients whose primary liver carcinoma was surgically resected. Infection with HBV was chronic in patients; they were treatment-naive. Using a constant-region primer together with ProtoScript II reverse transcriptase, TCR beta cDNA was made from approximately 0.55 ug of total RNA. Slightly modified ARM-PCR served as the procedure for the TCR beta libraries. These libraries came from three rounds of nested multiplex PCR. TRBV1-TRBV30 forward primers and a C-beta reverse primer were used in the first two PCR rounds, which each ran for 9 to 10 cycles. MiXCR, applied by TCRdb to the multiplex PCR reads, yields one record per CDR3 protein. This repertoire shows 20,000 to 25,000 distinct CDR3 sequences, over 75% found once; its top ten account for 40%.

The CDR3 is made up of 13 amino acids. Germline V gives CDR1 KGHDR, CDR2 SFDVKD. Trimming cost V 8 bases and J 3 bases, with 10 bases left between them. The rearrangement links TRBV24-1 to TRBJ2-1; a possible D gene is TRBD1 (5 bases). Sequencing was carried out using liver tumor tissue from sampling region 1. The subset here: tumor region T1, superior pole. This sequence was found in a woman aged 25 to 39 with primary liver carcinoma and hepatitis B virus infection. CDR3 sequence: CATMDTYYNEQFF. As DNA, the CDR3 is TGTGCCACCATGGACACTTACTACAATGAGCAGTTCTTC.